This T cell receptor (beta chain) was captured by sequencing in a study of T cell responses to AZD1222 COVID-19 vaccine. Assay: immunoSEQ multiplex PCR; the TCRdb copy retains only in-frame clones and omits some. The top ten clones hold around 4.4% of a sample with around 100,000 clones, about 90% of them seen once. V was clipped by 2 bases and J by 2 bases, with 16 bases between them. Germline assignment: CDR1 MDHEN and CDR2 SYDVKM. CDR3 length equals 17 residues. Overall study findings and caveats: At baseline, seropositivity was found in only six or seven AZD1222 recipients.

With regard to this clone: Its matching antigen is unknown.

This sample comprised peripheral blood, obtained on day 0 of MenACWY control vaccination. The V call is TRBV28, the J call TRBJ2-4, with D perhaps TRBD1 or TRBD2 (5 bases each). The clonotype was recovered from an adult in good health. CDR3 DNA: TGTGCCAGCAGTTTAACTAGGTTAACAGGTACCAAAAACATTCAGTACTTC. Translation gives CASSLTRLTGTKNIQYF.